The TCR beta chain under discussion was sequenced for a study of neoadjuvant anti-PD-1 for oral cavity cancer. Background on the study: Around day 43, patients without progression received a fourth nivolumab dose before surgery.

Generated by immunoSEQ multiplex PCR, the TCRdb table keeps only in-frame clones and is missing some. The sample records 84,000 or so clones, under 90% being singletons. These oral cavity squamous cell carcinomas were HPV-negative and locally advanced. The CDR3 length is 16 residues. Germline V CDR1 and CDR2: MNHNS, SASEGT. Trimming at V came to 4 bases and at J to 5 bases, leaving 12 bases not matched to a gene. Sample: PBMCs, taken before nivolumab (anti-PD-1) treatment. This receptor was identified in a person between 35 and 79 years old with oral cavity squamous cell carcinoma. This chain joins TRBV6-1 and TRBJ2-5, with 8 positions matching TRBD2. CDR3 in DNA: TGTGCCAGCAGTGCTGGAGGAGCGGGAGTATGGGAGACCCAGTACTTC. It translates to CASSAGGAGVWETQYF.